The following is a T cell receptor beta chain sequence with its context. Sequencing used immunoSEQ multiplex PCR; TCRdb keeps in-frame clones, though not all of them. Of some 98,000 clones in the sample, 80% to 90% were seen once. These data belong to a study of blood T cell repertoires in COVID-19. Study in general: Sites across the United States, Italy and Spain contributed samples from acute and convalescent COVID-19. Nucleic acid was either cDNA or gDNA, and it came from T cells, B-cell-depleted T cells, or PBMCs.

The CDR3 covers 14 residues. Germline CDR1 is SGHVS and CDR2 is FQNEAQ. The V and J ends lost 4 bases and 6 bases, in that order; junction bases with no gene match: 4. The TCR sequence derives from a man between 60 and 75 years old with acute or convalescent COVID-19. V and J are TRBV7-8 and TRBJ1-5; 9 nucleotides line up with TRBD1. The sequenced sample was peripheral blood. The CDR3 sequence is CASSSDRGGQPQHF. The CDR3 nucleotides read TGTGCCAGCAGCTCAGACAGGGGGGGTCAGCCCCAGCATTTT.